This TCR beta chain was identified in a study of beta chain features in type 1 diabetes. The whole isolated RNA underwent reverse transcription, so sequencing captured expressed TCRB transcripts. This table comes from immunoSEQ multiplex PCR, and its TCRdb copy is limited to in-frame clones, with some not included. The data show about 22,000 clones, with 50% to 60% seen just once and 0.3% to 0.4% held by the top ten. A remark on this clone: Its antigen remains unidentified.

Study-wide points: Moderate but significant shortening of TCRB CDR3s was recorded in all four CD4+ subsets from Type 1 diabetes patients. Reduced insertions and increased deletions marked VDJ junctions in type 1 diabetes patients.

The sequence was collected from a man younger than 35 with type 1 diabetes. Sample: stem cell memory CD4+ T cells from blood.

CDR3 protein: CASRRGALEAFF. CDR3 coding DNA: TGTGCCAGCAGGCGGGGCGCCTTAGAAGCTTTCTTT. The V and J genes are TRBV2 and TRBJ1-1, with a weak D call TRBD1 (5 bases). The V end was cut by 6 bases, the J end by 8 bases, with 13 bases between. Germline assignment: CDR1 SNHLY and CDR2 FYNNEI. The CDR3 sequence is 12 residues long.